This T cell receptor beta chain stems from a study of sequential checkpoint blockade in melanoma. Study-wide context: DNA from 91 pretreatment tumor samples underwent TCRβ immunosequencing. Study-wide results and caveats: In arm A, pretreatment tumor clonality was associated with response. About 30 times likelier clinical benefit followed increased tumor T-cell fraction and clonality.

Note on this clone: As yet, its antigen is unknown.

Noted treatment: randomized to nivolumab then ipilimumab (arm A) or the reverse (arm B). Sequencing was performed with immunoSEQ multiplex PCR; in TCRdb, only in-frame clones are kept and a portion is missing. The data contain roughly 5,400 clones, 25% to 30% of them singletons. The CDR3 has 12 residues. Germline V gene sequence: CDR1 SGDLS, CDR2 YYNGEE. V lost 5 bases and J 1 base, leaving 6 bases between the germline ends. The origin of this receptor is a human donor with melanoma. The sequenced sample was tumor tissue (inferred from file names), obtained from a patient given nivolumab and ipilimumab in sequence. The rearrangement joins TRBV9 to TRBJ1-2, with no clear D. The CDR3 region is CASSEGNYGYTF. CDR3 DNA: TGTGCCAGCAGTGAGGGTAACTATGGCTACACCTTC.